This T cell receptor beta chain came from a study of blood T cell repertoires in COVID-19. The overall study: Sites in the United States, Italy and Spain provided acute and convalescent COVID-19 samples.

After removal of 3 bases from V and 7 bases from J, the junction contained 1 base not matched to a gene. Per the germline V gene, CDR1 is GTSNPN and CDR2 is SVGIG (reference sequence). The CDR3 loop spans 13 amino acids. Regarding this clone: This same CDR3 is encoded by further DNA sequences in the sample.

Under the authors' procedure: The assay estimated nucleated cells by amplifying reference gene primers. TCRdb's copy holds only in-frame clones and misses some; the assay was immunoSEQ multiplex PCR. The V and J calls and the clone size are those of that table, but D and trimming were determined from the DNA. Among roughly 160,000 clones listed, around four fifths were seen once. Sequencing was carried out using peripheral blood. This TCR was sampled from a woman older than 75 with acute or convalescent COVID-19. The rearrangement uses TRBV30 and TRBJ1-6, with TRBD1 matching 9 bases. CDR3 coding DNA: TGTGCCTGGAGGGACAGGGGAAATTCACCCCTCCACTTT. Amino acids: CAWRDRGNSPLHF. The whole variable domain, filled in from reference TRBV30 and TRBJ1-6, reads SQTIHQWPATLVQPVGSPLSLECTVEGTSNPNLYWYRQAAGRGLQLLFYSVGIGQISSEVPQNLSASRPQDRQFILSSKKLLLSDSGFYLCAWRDRGNSPLHFGNGTRLTVT.